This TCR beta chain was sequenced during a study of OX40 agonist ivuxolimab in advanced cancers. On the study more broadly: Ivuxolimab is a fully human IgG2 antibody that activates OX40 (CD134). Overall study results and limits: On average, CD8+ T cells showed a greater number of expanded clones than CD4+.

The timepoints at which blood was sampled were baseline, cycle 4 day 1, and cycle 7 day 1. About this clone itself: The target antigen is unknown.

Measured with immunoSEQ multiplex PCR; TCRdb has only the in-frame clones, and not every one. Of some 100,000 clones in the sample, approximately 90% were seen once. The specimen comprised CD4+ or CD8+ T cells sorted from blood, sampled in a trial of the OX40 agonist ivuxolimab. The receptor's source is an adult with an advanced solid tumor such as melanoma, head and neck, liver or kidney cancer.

CDR3 nucleotides: TGTGCCAGCAGTGAAGATGGGGCCTACAATGAGCAGTTCTTC. Amino acid sequence: CASSEDGAYNEQFF. The chain has TRBV2 and TRBJ2-1; no reliable D call. V was shortened by 1 base and J by 2 bases, with 6 bases between the two germline ends. CDR1 SNHLY and CDR2 FYNNEI come from the germline V gene. The CDR3 loop spans 14 amino acids.